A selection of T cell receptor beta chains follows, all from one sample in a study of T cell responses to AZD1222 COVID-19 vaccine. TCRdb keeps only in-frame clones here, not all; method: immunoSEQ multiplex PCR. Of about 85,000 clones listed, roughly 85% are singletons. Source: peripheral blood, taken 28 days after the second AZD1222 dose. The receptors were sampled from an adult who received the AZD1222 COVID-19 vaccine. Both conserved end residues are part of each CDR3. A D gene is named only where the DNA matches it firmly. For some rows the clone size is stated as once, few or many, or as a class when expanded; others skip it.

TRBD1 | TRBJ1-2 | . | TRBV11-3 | TGTGCCAGCAGCTTCCGGGACAGGGACTATGGCTACACCTTC | CASSFRDRDYGYTF
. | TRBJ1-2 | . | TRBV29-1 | TGCAGCGTTGCTAGTTATGGCTACACCTTC | CSVASYGYTF
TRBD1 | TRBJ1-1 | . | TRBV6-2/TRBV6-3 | TGTGCCAGCAGTCCCCGGACAGGGAAATTAGGGAACACTGAAGCTTTCTTT | CASSPRTGKLGNTEAFF
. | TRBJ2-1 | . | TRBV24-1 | TGTGCCACCAGTGACCATCGGACTACCAGGAGCTCCTACAATGAGCAGTTCTTC | CATSDHRTTRSSYNEQFF
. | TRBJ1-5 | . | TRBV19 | TGTGCCAGTAGTATACGCTCATATAGCAATCAGCCCCAGCATTTT | CASSIRSYSNQPQHF
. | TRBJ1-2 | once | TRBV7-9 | TGTGCCAGCAGCCTTTCAGCCACTTATGGCTACACCTTC | CASSLSATYGYTF
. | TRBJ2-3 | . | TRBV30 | TGTGCCTGGAGTCTGTATGGGGAGAGATTTTCTTCTAGCACAGATACGCAGTATTTT | CAWSLYGERFSSSTDTQYF
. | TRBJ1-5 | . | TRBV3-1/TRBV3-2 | TGTGCCAGCAGCCAAGGGGATAGGGGGCCCCAGCATTTT | CASSQGDRGPQHF
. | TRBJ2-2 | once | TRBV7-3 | TGTGCCAGCAGCTTAACTGTTCTGGGTGAGCTGTTTTTT | CASSLTVLGELFF
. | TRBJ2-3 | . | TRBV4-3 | TGCGCCAGCAGCCAAGACGCTGAACGAGATACGCAGTATTTT | CASSQDAERDTQYF
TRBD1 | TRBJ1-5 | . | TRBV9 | TGTGCCAGCAGCGAAACAGGGGACAATCAGCCCCAGCATTTT | CASSETGDNQPQHF
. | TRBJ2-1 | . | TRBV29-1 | TGCAGCGCCACGAGGCCAACAGGGCTTTACAATGAGCAGTTCTTC | CSATRPTGLYNEQFF
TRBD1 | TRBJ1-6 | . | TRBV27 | TGTGCCAGCAGTCTCTATATTGGGACAGGGGTGGGATCACCCCTCCACTTT | CASSLYIGTGVGSPLHF
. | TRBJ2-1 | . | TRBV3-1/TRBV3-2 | TGTGCCAGCAGCCCTTCCGCGAGTAATGAGCAGTTCTTC | CASSPSASNEQFF
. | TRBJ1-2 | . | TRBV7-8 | TGTGCCAGCAGCTTAGGTCGCAGGAGAGGCAGGGAGGGTGGCTACACCTTC | CASSLGRRRGREGGYTF
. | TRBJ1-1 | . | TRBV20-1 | TGCAGTGCTAGTCCCGGACAGAACACTGAAGCTTTCTTT | CSASPGQNTEAFF
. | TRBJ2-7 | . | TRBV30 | TGTGCCTGGAGCGTAGACAGCCACGAGCAGTACTTC | CAWSVDSHEQYF
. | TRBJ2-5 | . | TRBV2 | TGTGCCAGCAGTGAAAATAGGGTAGCCCCCTTTCAAGAGACCCAGTACTTC | CASSENRVAPFQETQYF
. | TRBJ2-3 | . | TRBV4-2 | TGTGCCAGCAGCCACCAAGCAGGGACTAGCACAGATACGCAGTATTTT | CASSHQAGTSTDTQYF
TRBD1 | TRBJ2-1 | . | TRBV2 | TGTGCCAGCACTCGTCGTACACCAGGGGGCAATGAGCAGTTCTTC | CASTRRTPGGNEQFF
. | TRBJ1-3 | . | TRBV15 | TGTGCCACCAGCCCCCGGGGGAGGGGCATATATTTT | CATSPRGRGIYF
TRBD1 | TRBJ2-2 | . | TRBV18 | TGTGCCAGCTCACATGACAGGGTTGACGGGGAGCTGTTTTTT | CASSHDRVDGELFF
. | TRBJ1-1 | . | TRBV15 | TGTGCCACCAGCAGAGATACTGGGGGGTCGAATGAAGCTTTCTTT | CATSRDTGGSNEAFF
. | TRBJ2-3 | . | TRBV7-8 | TGTGCCAGCAGCTCGGCACAGATACCGCCCTATACGCAGTATTTT | CASSSAQIPPYTQYF
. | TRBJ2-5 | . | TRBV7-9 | TGTGCCAGCAGCTTCATCGGGACCCAAGAGACCCAGTACTTC | CASSFIGTQETQYF